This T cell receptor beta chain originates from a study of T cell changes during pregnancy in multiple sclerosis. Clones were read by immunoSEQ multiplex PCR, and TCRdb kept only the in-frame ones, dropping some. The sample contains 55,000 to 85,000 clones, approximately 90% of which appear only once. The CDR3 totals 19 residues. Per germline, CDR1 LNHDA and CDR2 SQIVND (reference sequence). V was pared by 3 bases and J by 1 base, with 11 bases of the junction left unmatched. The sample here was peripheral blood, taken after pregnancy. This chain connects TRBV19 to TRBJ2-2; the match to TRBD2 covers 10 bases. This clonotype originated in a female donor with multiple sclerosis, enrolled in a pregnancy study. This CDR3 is CASSIPGLARVLNTGELFF. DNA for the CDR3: TGTGCCAGTAGTATTCCGGGACTAGCGCGGGTTTTGAACACCGGGGAGCTGTTTTTT.